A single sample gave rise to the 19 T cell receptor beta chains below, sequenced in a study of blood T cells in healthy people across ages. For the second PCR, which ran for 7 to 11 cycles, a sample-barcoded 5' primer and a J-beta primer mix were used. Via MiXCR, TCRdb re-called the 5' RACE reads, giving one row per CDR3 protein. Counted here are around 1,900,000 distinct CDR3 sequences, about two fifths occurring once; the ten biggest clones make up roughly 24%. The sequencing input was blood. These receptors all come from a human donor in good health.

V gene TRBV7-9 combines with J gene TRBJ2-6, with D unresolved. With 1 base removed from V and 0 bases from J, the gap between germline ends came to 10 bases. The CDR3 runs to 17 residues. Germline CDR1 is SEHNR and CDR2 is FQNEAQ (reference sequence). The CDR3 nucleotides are TGTGCCAGCAGCTTAGGTCCCATTAGCTCTGGGGCCAACGTCCTGACTTTC. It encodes CASSLGPISSGANVLTF.

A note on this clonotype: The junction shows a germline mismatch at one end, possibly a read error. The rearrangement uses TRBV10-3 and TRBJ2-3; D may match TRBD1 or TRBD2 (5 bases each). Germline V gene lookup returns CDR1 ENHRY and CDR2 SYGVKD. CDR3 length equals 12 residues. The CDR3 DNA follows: TGTGCCACCGCGGAGGACACAGATACGCGGTATTTT. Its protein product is CATAEDTDTRYF.

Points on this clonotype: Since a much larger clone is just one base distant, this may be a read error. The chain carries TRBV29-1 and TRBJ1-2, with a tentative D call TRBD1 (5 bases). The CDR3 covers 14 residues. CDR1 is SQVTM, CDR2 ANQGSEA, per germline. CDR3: CSVQTGARSYGYIF. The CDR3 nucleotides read TGCAGCGTTCAGACCGGGGCGCGGAGCTATGGCTACATCTTC.

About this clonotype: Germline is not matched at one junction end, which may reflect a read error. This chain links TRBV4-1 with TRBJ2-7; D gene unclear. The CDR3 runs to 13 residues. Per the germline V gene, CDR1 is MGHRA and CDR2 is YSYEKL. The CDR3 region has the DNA TGCGCCGGCAGCCAAGAAACTGGCTACGAGCAGTACTTC. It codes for CAGSQETGYEQYF.

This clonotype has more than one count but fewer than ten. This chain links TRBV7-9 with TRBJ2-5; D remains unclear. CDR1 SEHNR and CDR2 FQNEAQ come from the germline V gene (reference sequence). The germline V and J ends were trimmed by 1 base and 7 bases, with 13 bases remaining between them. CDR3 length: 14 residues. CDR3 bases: TGTGCCAGCAGCTTAGGGTCTGCCTCCGGGACCCAGTACTTC. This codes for CASSLGSASGTQYF.

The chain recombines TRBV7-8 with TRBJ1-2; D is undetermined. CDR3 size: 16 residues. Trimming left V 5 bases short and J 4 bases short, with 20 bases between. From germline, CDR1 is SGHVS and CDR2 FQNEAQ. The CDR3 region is CASSPTAQHHFYGYTF. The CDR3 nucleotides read TGTGCCAGCAGCCCTACAGCGCAACACCACTTCTATGGCTACACCTTC.

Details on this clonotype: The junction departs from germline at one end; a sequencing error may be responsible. DNA for the CDR3: TGCGCCAGCAGTTATGCGGGGTACACTGAAGCTTTCTTT. Translated: CASSYAGYTEAFF. The rearrangement uses TRBV6-2 or TRBV6-3 and TRBJ1-1; no firm D call. There are 13 residues in the CDR3. Germline loops: CDR1 MNHEY, CDR2 SVGEGT.

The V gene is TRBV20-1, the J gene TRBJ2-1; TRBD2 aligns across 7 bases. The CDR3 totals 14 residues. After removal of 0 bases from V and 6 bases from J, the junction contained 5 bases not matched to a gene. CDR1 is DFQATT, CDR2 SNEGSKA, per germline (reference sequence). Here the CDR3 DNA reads TGCAGTGCTAGAGACTCCGGGACTACCAATGAGCAGTTCTTC. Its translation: CSARDSGTTNEQFF.

CDR3 sequence (DNA): TGTGCCACCAGCAGAGTGCTGGGGGAAGGTCACGAGCAGTACTTC. As protein: CATSRVLGEGHEQYF. The V call is TRBV15, the J call TRBJ2-4; D assignment may be TRBD1 or TRBD2 (5 bases each). The J call could be wrong; TRBJ2-7 is a better fit for the DNA end. The CDR3 contains 15 residues. Germline V CDR1 and CDR2: LNHNV, YYDKDF (reference sequence).

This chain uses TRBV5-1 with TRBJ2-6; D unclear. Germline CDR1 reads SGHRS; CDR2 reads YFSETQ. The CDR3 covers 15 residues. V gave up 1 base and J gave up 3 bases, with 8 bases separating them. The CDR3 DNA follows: TGCGCCAGCAGCTTGATCGGGCTTGGGGCCAACGTCCTGACTTTC. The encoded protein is CASSLIGLGANVLTF.

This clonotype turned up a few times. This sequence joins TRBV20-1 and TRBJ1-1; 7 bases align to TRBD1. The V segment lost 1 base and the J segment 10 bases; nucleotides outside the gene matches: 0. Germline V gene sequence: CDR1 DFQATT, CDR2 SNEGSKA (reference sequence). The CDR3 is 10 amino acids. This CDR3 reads CSARGQGAFF. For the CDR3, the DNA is TGCAGTGCTAGAGGACAGGGAGCTTTCTTT.

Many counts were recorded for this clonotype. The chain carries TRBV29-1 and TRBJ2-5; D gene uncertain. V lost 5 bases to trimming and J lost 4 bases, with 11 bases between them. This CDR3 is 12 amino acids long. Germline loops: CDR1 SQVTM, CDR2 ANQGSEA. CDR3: CSVLGFGETQYF. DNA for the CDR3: TGCAGCGTTTTGGGGTTCGGAGAGACCCAGTACTTC.

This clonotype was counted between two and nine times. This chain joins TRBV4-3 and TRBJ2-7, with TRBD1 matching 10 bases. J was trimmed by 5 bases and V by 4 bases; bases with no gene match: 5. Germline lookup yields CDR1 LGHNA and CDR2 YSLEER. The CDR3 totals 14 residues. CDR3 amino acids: CASSPRDRGHEQYF. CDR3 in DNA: TGCGCCAGCAGCCCCCGGGACAGGGGCCACGAGCAGTACTTC.

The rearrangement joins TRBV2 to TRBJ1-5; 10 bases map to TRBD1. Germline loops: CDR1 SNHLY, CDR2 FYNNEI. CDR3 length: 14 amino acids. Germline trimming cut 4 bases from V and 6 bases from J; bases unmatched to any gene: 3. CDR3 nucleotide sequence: TGTGCCAGCAGTGCGACAGGGGGCATTCAGCCCCAGCATTTT. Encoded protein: CASSATGGIQPQHF.

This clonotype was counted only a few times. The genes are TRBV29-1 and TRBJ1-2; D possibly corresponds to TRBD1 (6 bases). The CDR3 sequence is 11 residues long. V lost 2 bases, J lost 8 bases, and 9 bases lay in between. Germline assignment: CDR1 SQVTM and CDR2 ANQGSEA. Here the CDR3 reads CSVEQGQGYTF. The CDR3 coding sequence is TGCAGCGTTGAACAGGGGCAAGGCTACACCTTC.

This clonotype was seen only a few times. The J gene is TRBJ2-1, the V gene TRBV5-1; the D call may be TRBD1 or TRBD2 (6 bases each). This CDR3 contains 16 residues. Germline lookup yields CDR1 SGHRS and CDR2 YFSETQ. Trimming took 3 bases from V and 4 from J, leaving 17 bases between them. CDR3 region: CASSSSPGAPYNEQFF. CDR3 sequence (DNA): TGCGCCAGCAGCTCAAGCCCGGGGGCCCCATACAATGAGCAGTTCTTC.

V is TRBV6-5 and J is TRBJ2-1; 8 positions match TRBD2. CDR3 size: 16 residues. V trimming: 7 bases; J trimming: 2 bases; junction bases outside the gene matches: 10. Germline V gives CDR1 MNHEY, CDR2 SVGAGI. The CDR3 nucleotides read TGTGCCAGCAAAGGAGCGGGGGTCCTCACCTACAATGAGCAGTTCTTC. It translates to CASKGAGVLTYNEQFF.

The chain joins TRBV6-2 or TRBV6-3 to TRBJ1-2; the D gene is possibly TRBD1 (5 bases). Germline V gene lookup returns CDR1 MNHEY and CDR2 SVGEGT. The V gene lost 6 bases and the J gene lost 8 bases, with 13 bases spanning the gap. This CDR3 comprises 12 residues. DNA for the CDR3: TGTGCCAGCAGATGGACGGGGGAAGGCTACACCTTC. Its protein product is CASRWTGEGYTF.

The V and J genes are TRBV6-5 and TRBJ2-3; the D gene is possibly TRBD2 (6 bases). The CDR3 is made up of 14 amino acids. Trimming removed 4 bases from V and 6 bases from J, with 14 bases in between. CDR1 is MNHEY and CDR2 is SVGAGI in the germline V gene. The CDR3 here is CASSSGLPWDTQYF. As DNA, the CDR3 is TGTGCCAGCAGTTCGGGACTTCCCTGGGATACGCAGTATTTT.